The source of this T cell receptor (beta chain) is a study of early T cells in non-severe SARS-CoV-2 infection. Looking at the study overall: Unpaired chains resulted from sequencing bulk RNA of unsorted whole blood.

Note on this clonotype: With a much larger clone just one base away, this may be a read error.

TCRdb reanalysed the 5' RACE reads using MiXCR and keeps one entry per CDR3 protein. The data hold 40,000 to 45,000 distinct CDR3 sequences, with more than 10% observed a single time. In germline, CDR1 is SGHVS, CDR2 FQNEAQ. The CDR3 extends over 13 amino acids. The sequenced material came from whole blood. The receptor's source is an adult who was a healthcare worker with PCR-confirmed SARS-CoV-2 infection or an uninfected control (not recorded which). The chain has TRBV7-8 and TRBJ2-7; D is unclear. CDR3 in DNA: TGTGCCTGCAGCTCTAGGAAGGAGAGCGAGCAGTACTTC. Translated, it gives CACSSRKESEQYF. Full variable domain (outside the CDR3, taken from reference TRBV7-8 and TRBJ2-7): GAGVSQSPRYKVAKRGQDVALRCDPISGHVSLFWYQQALGQGPEFLTYFQNEAQLDKSGLPSDRFFAERPEGSVSTLKIQRTQQEDSAVYLCACSSRKESEQYFGPGTRLTVT.